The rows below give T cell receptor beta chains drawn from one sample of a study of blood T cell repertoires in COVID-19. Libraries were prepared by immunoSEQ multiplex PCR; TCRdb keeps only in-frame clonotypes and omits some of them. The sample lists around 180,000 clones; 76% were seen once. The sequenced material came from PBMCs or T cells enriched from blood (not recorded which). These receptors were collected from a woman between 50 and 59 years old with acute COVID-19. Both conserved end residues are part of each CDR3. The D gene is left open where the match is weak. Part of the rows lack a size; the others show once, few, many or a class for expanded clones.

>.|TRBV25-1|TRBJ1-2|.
CASSELTVYTF
TGTGCCAGCAGTGAACTTACTGTCTACACCTTC
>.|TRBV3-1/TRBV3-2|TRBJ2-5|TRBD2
CASSLTSGGLETQYF
TGTGCCAGCAGCCTTACTAGCGGGGGATTGGAGACCCAGTACTTC
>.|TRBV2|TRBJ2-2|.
CASKDRDLRGAGELFF
TGTGCCAGCAAGGACAGGGATCTACGGGGGGCCGGGGAGCTGTTTTTT
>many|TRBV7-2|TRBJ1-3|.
CASSSRGAAPSGNTIYF
TGTGCCAGCAGCTCTAGAGGTGCGGCTCCCTCTGGAAACACCATATATTTT
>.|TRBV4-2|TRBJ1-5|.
CASSQDFSQPQHF
TGTGCCAGCAGCCAAGACTTTTCTCAGCCCCAGCATTTT
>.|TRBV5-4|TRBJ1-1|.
CASTSPQHRGAEAFF
TGTGCCAGCACCTCCCCCCAACATAGGGGCGCTGAAGCTTTCTTT
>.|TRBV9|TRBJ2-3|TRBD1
CASSTHHRGSTDTQYF
TGTGCCAGCAGCACACACCACAGGGGAAGCACAGATACGCAGTATTTT
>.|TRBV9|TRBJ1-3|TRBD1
CASSDFGTGLGNTIYF
TGTGCCAGCAGTGACTTTGGGACAGGGCTTGGAAACACCATATATTTT
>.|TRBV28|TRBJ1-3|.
CASSPLLGDPSGNTIYF
TGTGCCAGCAGTCCTCTCCTGGGAGACCCCTCTGGAAACACCATATATTTT
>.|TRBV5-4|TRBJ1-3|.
CASSSGFEGRSGNTIYF
TGTGCCAGCAGCAGCGGGTTTGAGGGACGCTCTGGAAACACCATATATTTT
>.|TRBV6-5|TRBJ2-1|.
CASSWELESSYNEQFF
TGTGCCAGCAGTTGGGAGCTCGAGAGCTCCTACAATGAGCAGTTCTTC
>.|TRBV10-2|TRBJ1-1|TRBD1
CASRSGQVENTEAFF
TGCGCCAGCAGGTCGGGACAGGTCGAGAACACTGAAGCTTTCTTT
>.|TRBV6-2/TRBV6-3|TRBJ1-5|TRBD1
CASSVPTGVRNQPQHF
TGTGCCAGCAGTGTGCCGACAGGGGTCCGCAATCAGCCCCAGCATTTT
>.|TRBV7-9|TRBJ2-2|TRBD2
CASPSGGQNTGELFF
TGTGCCAGCCCGAGCGGGGGGCAGAACACCGGGGAGCTGTTTTTT
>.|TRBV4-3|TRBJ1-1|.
CASSQDQMRPNTEAFF
TGCGCCAGCAGCCAAGATCAAATGCGGCCCAACACTGAAGCTTTCTTT
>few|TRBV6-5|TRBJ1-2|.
CASSWANNYGYTF
TGTGCCAGCAGTTGGGCGAATAACTATGGCTACACCTTC
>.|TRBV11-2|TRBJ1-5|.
CASSLEGAPGQPQHF
TGTGCCAGCAGCTTAGAAGGGGCCCCAGGTCAGCCCCAGCATTTT
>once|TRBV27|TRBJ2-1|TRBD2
CASSPLAGHNEQFF
TGTGCCAGCAGTCCCCTAGCGGGGCACAATGAGCAGTTCTTC
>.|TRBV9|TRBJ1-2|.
CASSVEDSQDGYTF
TGTGCCAGCAGCGTAGAGGACAGCCAAGATGGCTACACCTTC
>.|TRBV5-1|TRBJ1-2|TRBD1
CASSLDQGDQTF
TGCGCCAGCAGCTTGGATCAGGGGGACCAGACCTTC
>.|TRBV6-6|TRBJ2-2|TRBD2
CASSPRGVRGGNTGELFF
TGTGCCAGCAGTCCCCGCGGGGTACGCGGGGGGAACACCGGGGAGCTGTTTTTT
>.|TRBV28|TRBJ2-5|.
CASSLGGGLQETQYF
TGTGCCAGCAGTTTAGGGGGGGGGCTCCAAGAGACCCAGTACTTC
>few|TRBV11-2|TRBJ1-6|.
CASSPGISSYNSPLHF
TGTGCCAGCAGCCCGGGGATTAGCTCCTATAATTCACCCCTCCACTTT
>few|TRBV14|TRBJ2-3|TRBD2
CASSQDMLAGGGDTQYF
TGTGCCAGCAGCCAAGATATGCTAGCGGGGGGCGGAGATACGCAGTATTTT
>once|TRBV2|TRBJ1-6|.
CASSEADSTPLHF
TGTGCCAGCAGTGAAGCAGATTCTACACCCCTCCACTTT
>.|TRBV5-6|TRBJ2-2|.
CASSEALNTGELFF
TGTGCCAGCAGCGAGGCGTTGAACACCGGGGAGCTGTTTTTT
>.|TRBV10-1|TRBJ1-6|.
CASSDPHAGSPLHF
TGCGCCAGCAGTGATCCCCATGCGGGTTCACCCCTCCACTTT
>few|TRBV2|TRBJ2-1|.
CASSEWRDSYNEQFF
TGTGCCAGCAGTGAATGGAGGGACTCCTACAATGAGCAGTTCTTC
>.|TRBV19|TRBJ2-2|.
CASSITMGTTGELFF
TGTGCCAGTAGTATTACGATGGGGACAACCGGGGAGCTGTTTTTT
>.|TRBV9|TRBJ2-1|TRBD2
CASSVAHKQRSGVSSYNEQFF
TGTGCCAGCAGCGTAGCTCACAAGCAGAGGAGCGGGGTGAGCTCCTACAATGAGCAGTTCTTC
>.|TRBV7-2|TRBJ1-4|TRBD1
CASSRTGGAEKLFF
TGTGCCAGCAGCCGGACAGGGGGCGCTGAAAAACTGTTTTTT
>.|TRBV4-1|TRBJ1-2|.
CASSQDPGDGFYGYTF
TGCGCCAGCAGCCAAGATCCCGGGGATGGGTTTTATGGCTACACCTTC
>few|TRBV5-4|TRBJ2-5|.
CASTVRGGPQETQYF
TGTGCCAGCACCGTAAGGGGAGGACCCCAAGAGACCCAGTACTTC
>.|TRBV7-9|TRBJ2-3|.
CASSPPGMFSDTQYF
TGTGCCAGCAGCCCCCCGGGAATGTTTTCAGATACGCAGTATTTT
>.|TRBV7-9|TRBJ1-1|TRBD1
CASSSRGGGFTEAFF
TGTGCCAGCAGCTCGCGAGGGGGCGGTTTCACTGAAGCTTTCTTT
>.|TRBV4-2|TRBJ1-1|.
CASSLQGVNTEAFF
TGTGCCAGCAGCCTACAGGGTGTGAACACTGAAGCTTTCTTT
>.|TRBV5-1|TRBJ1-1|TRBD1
CASSGTGAVTEAFF
TGCGCCAGCAGCGGGACAGGGGCGGTCACTGAAGCTTTCTTT
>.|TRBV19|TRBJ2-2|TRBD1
CASSFGQGDTGELFF
TGTGCCAGTAGTTTTGGACAGGGGGACACCGGGGAGCTGTTTTTT
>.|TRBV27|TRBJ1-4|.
CASKGRTVSEKLFF
TGTGCCAGCAAGGGTAGGACAGTGAGTGAAAAACTGTTTTTT
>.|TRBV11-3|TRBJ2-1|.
CASSPGGLIGDEQFF
TGTGCCAGCAGCCCCGGGGGGCTTATCGGGGATGAGCAGTTCTTC
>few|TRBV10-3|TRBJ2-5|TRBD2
CAIRTSGDQETQYF
TGTGCCATAAGGACTAGCGGGGACCAAGAGACCCAGTACTTC
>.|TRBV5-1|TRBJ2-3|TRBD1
CASSLSRGLRTDTQYF
TGCGCCAGCAGCTTGTCGAGGGGGCTGAGGACAGATACGCAGTATTTT
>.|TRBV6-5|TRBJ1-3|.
CASSYEGTIYF
TGTGCCAGCAGTTACGAGGGCACCATATATTTT
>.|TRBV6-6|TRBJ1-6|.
CATILSHRTNSPLHF
TGTGCCACCATTTTATCCCACAGAACCAATTCACCCCTCCACTTT
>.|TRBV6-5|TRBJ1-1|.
CASSYSRPGNTEAFF
TGTGCCAGCAGTTACTCCCGCCCGGGGAACACTGAAGCTTTCTTT
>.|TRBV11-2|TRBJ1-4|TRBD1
CASSDLDRLNEKLFF
TGTGCCAGCAGCGACCTGGACAGGCTTAATGAAAAACTGTTTTTT
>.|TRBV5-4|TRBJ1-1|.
CASSFVGDTEAFF
TGTGCCAGCAGCTTTGTTGGAGACACTGAAGCTTTCTTT
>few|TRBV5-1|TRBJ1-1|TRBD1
CASSNQGAHTEAFF
TGCGCCAGCAGCAACCAGGGGGCTCACACTGAAGCTTTCTTT
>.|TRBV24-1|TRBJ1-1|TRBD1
CATSEGGAGNTEAFF
TGTGCCACCAGTGAAGGGGGCGCGGGAAACACTGAAGCTTTCTTT
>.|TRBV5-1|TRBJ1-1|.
CASSPRRGRNTEAFF
TGCGCCAGCAGCCCCCGAAGGGGGAGGAACACTGAAGCTTTCTTT
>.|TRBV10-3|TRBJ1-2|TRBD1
CAIGGQGGGYTF
TGTGCCATCGGCGGACAGGGAGGTGGCTACACCTTC
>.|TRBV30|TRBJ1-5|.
CAWSDYRRNQPQHF
TGTGCCTGGAGTGACTACAGGCGCAATCAGCCCCAGCATTTT
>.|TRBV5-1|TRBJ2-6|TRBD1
CASSLATGGGSGANVLTF
TGCGCCAGCAGCTTGGCTACAGGGGGCGGGTCTGGGGCCAACGTCCTGACTTTC
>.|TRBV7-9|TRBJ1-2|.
CASSYRDIGGYTF
TGTGCCAGCAGCTACCGGGACATCGGAGGCTACACCTTC
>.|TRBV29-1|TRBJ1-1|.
CSVLGGGYTEAFF
TGCAGCGTCTTAGGGGGGGGATACACTGAAGCTTTCTTT
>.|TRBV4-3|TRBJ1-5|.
CASSLWGVNQPQHF
TGCGCCAGCAGCCTATGGGGAGTTAATCAGCCCCAGCATTTT
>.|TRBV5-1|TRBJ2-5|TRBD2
CASSLRASGQETQYF
TGCGCCAGCAGCTTGAGGGCTAGCGGTCAAGAGACCCAGTACTTC